Shown below are 11 T cell receptor beta chains from a single sample sequenced in a study of control samples from healthy donors and cancer patients. Sequenced by immunoSEQ multiplex PCR; TCRdb stores in-frame clones only, minus some. The sample records 260,000 or so clones, about four fifths being singletons. Specimen: PBMCs. Receptor source: a woman aged 60-70 years with lung cancer.

CDR3 DNA: TGTGCCAGCAGCCTCAGGAGTAAGTCGGGCTACACCTTC. This codes for CASSLRSKSGYTF. The V and J genes are TRBV3-1 (or the pseudogene TRBV3-2) and TRBJ1-2; D remains ambiguous. CDR3 size: 13 residues. From germline, CDR1 is LGHDT and CDR2 YNNKEL (reference sequence). V dropped 4 bases and J dropped 8 bases, with 14 bases sitting between them.

This chain uses TRBV7-2 with TRBJ2-1, with TRBD2 identical over 7 bases. Trimming at V came to 6 bases and at J to 4 bases, leaving 12 bases not matched to a gene. From germline, CDR1 is SGHTA and CDR2 FQGNSA. This CDR3 is built from 16 residues. The CDR3, as DNA: TGTGCCAGCAGTTCGGGACTACCCGTATCTTACAATGAGCAGTTCTTC. Translated: CASSSGLPVSYNEQFF.

The rearrangement uses TRBV25-1 and TRBJ2-1; 9 bases line up with TRBD1. With V trimmed by 3 bases and J by 6 bases, 6 bases remained unmatched. The CDR3 has 15 amino acids. In germline, CDR1 is MGHDK, CDR2 SYGVNS. The CDR3 protein is CASSDPGQGVNEQFF. As DNA, the CDR3 is TGTGCCAGCAGTGACCCGGGACAGGGAGTCAATGAGCAGTTCTTC.

This chain connects TRBV27 to TRBJ1-1; no clear D gene. The CDR3 consists of 13 residues. Germline CDR1 MNHEY, CDR2 SMNVEV (reference sequence). Trimming left V 4 bases short and J 2 bases short, with 8 bases between. CDR3 in DNA: TGTGCCAGCAGTTACCGCACCAACACTGAAGCTTTCTTT. Its protein is CASSYRTNTEAFF.

This clone was seen once. The chain is built from TRBV21-1 and TRBJ2-5. TRBV21-1 has pseudogene status. The CDR3 loop spans 11 amino acids. The CDR3 loop reads CASGIRETQYF. The CDR3 DNA reads as TGTGCCAGCGGGATTCGGGAGACCCAGTACTTC.

This chain links TRBV3-1 (or the pseudogene TRBV3-2) with TRBJ2-5, with 9 bases lining up with TRBD2. This CDR3 is 15 amino acids long. V shed 3 bases and J 5 bases; nucleotides not matched to a gene: 7. CDR1 and CDR2 (germline): LGHDT, YNNKEL (reference sequence). The CDR3 sequence is CASSQRTSVVETQYF. Written as DNA, the CDR3 is TGTGCCAGCAGCCAGAGGACTAGCGTGGTGGAGACCCAGTACTTC.

CDR3 DNA sequence: TGCGCCAGCAGCTTGGACGGCGTTAACACCGGGGAGCTGTTTTTT. Translating it yields CASSLDGVNTGELFF. This chain connects TRBV5-1 to TRBJ2-2; D gene unclear. Deletions cut 0 bases from V and 2 bases from J, with 8 bases between. The CDR3 spans 15 residues. Germline-derived CDR1 and CDR2 are SGHRS and YFSETQ. Supplemented by reference TRBV5-1 and TRBJ2-2, the full variable domain reads KAGVTQTPRYLIKTRGQQVTLSCSPISGHRSVSWYQQTPGQGLQFLFEYFSETQRNKGNFPGRFSGRQFSNSRSEMNVSTLELGDSALYLCASSLDGVNTGELFFGEGSRLTVL.

This clone was seen ten or more times. Within the sample, other DNA sequences also encode this same CDR3. V usage is TRBV15 and J usage is TRBJ2-7; TRBD2 agrees at 10 bases. The V gene end was trimmed by 1 base and the J gene end by 0 bases; junction bases not matched to a gene: 0. Germline V gene data show CDR1 as LNHNV and CDR2 as YYDKDF (reference sequence). The CDR3 sequence is 15 residues long. CDR3 bases: TGTGCCACCAGCAGAGGGACTAGCGGCTCCTACGAGCAGTACTTC. The encoded protein is CATSRGTSGSYEQYF.

The gene calls are TRBV9 and TRBJ2-3, with D perhaps matching TRBD2 (6 bases). Per the germline V gene, CDR1 is SGDLS and CDR2 is YYNGEE. The CDR3 extends over 16 amino acids. Trimming stripped 0 bases from V and 3 bases from J, with 14 bases between. CDR3: CASSVVGGTGTDTQYF. The CDR3 region has the DNA TGTGCCAGCAGCGTAGTTGGAGGGACGGGGACAGATACGCAGTATTTT.

This clone was recorded once. CDR3 loop: CASSLMGQGTGELFF. The CDR3 coding sequence is TGTGCCAGCAGCTTAATGGGCCAAGGGACCGGGGAGCTGTTTTTT. This chain uses TRBV7-3 with TRBJ2-2; D is uncertain. Germline V CDR1 and CDR2: SGHTA, FQGTGA. V was clipped by 1 base and J by 5 bases, with 11 bases between them. The CDR3 contains 15 residues.

The V and J genes are TRBV18 and TRBJ2-5, with 9 bases lining up with TRBD1. CDR1 is KGHSH, CDR2 LQKENI, per germline. The trim removed 2 bases at V and 5 bases at J, leaving 6 bases unmatched. The CDR3 loop spans 15 amino acids. The CDR3 nucleotides are TGTGCCAGCTCACCAACTACAGGGGGCCAGGAGACCCAGTACTTC. Amino acids: CASSPTTGGQETQYF. Full variable domain (missing parts from reference TRBV18 and TRBJ2-5): NAGVMQNPRHLVRRRGQEARLRCSPMKGHSHVYWYRQLPEEGLKFMVYLQKENIIDESGMPKERFSAEFPKEGPSILRIQQVVRGDSAAYFCASSPTTGGQETQYFGPGTRLLVL.